The rows below give T cell receptor beta chains drawn from one sample of a study of graft-versus-host responses after intestinal transplantation. Their cognate antigens are unknown. Some clones are missing from TCRdb's copy, which holds only in-frame ones; the method was immunoSEQ multiplex PCR. In the table there are some 84,000 clones, approximately 82% of which are singletons. Sample: unstimulated CD4+ T cells sorted from spleen or lymph node cells, taken before intestinal transplant. Source of these receptors: a human donor who received an intestinal transplant. CDR3s leave out the opening cysteine and the closing phenylalanine or tryptophan. Fields, in order: V gene, CDR3 protein.

v_call: TRBV28; cdr3_aa: ASSWTSGSLDTQY
v_call: TRBV6-5; cdr3_aa: ASKGGFRYEQY
v_call: TRBV28; cdr3_aa: ASIGQGYNEQF
v_call: TRBV5-1; cdr3_aa: ASSPSGQANTGELF
v_call: TRBV5-1; cdr3_aa: ASNDLAANTGELF
v_call: TRBV30; cdr3_aa: AWSVQFNSPLH
v_call: TRBV5-4; cdr3_aa: ASSRGLAGRSSSGELF
v_call: TRBV29-1; cdr3_aa: SAETGQLEAF
v_call: TRBV5-1; cdr3_aa: ASSFGDSAL
v_call: TRBV9; cdr3_aa: ASSVAASPLHEQY
v_call: TRBV6-6; cdr3_aa: ASSPDRAGTEAF
v_call: TRBV4-1; cdr3_aa: ASSLSTGGYGYT
v_call: TRBV11-3; cdr3_aa: ASSPAGVGNEQF
v_call: TRBV29-1; cdr3_aa: SVDRGLAGELF
v_call: TRBV2; cdr3_aa: ASNSFGGIYGYT
v_call: TRBV30; cdr3_aa: AWGQGGDQPQH
v_call: TRBV7-3; cdr3_aa: ASSLGTSGSGANVLT
v_call: TRBV19; cdr3_aa: ASSSPWGGAEAF
v_call: TRBV28; cdr3_aa: ASSSTSGRASRETQY
v_call: TRBV5-6; cdr3_aa: ASSLKGSPGNTIY
v_call: TRBV5-5; cdr3_aa: ASSFQGIDSPLH
v_call: TRBV4-1; cdr3_aa: ASSLGGAGGQETQY
v_call: TRBV4-2; cdr3_aa: ASSTGTGGTYEQY
v_call: TRBV28; cdr3_aa: ASRQQGKAF
v_call: TRBV28; cdr3_aa: ASSPGYGANEKLF
v_call: TRBV2; cdr3_aa: ASSDRLAGDSDTQY
v_call: TRBV5-1; cdr3_aa: ASSWGTGDYGYT
v_call: TRBV4-2; cdr3_aa: ASSRDVTSRSVADTQY
v_call: TRBV28; cdr3_aa: ASSFNSEQY
v_call: TRBV19; cdr3_aa: ASSPQVQPQH
v_call: TRBV18; cdr3_aa: ASSPPSGKVEQF
v_call: TRBV5-1; cdr3_aa: ASSRTGVGEKLF
v_call: TRBV10-1; cdr3_aa: ASSPGLAGGPGSYEQY
v_call: TRBV5-1; cdr3_aa: ASSLSRGNNSPLH
v_call: TRBV29-1; cdr3_aa: SAPGQGDEQY
v_call: TRBV5-5; cdr3_aa: ASSPRGGGEGETQY
v_call: TRBV5-4; cdr3_aa: ASSTGTGYGYT
v_call: TRBV10-3; cdr3_aa: AISAERTGGSEKLF
v_call: TRBV2; cdr3_aa: ASIRLGGRETQY
v_call: TRBV28; cdr3_aa: ASSRLRYEQY